This T cell receptor (beta chain) was sequenced during a study of T cell responses to AZD1222 COVID-19 vaccine. Here immunoSEQ multiplex PCR was the method, and the copy in TCRdb shows in-frame clones only, minus some. The sample holds approximately 85,000 clones; 80% to 90% are singletons and the top ten take 5.5% to 7%. The study's findings and limits: When two AZD1222 doses had been given, Spike-specific TCR breadth and depth rose. Close to half of all spike-specific TCRs reportedly target regions of the variants that are unmutated. CD4 TCRs covered the whole spike, strongest at regions 160-218 and 743-854. Clonal diversity may have been underestimated, and the donors were mostly white British, with more females than males.

Of note for this clone: Its specificity is not known.

The V gene lost 8 bases and the J gene lost 1 base, with 11 bases spanning the gap. The CDR3 has 13 amino acids. The input for sequencing was peripheral blood, taken on day 0 of AZD1222 vaccination. The clonotype comes from an adult in good health. The gene calls are TRBV12-3 or TRBV12-4 and TRBJ1-1; unclear D gene. The CDR3 region is CASGVRANTEAFF. In DNA, the CDR3 is TGTGCCAGCGGAGTGAGAGCGAACACTGAAGCTTTCTTT.